In its sample, the clone carrying this T cell receptor (beta chain) was seen a few times. Its target is not known. One end of the junction varies from germline; a read error may be responsible. Donors uniformly comprised healthy Caucasians. TCRdb reanalysed the 5' RACE reads using MiXCR and keeps one entry per CDR3 protein. Altogether 450,000 to 650,000 distinct CDR3 sequences are present, just under 10% being singletons, with the ten largest covering 2.5% to 3%. The data belong to a study of identical twins. Broader study findings: Partial confounding of zero-insertion analyses by invariant MAIT and iNKT cells was possible. Excess low generation probability was seen in twin-shared out-of-frame alpha sequences.

The CDR3 runs 14 residues. Germline CDR1 SGDLS, CDR2 YYNGEE. These records were also assigned to another study, of yellow fever vaccine responses in identical twins. That report notes: Reportedly, the T cell response mounted by twins to vaccine seemed partly convergent, partly personalized.

The chain uses TRBV9 and TRBJ2-7; 8 positions agree with TRBD1. The sequenced sample was PBMCs. This clonotype originated in a woman under 30 in good health. The CDR3 protein is CASSAGTGDYVQYF. In DNA form, the CDR3 reads TGTGCCAGCAGCGCCGGGACAGGAGACTACGTGCAGTACTTC.